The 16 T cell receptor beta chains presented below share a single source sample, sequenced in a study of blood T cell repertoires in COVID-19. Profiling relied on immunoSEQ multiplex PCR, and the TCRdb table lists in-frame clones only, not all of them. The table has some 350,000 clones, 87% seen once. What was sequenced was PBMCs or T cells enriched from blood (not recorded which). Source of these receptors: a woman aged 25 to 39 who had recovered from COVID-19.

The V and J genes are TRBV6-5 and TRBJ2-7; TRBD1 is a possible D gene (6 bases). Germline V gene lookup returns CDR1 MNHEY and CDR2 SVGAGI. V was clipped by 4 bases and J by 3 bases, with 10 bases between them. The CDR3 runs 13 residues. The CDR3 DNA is TGTGCCAGCAGTTCAAAGACAGGCTACGAGCAGTACTTC. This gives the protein CASSSKTGYEQYF.

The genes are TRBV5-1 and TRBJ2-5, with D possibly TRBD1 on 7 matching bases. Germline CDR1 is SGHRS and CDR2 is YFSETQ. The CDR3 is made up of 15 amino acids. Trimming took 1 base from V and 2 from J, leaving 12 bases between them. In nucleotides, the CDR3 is TGCGCCAGCAGCTTGCAGGGGGGCCTACAAGAGACCCAGTACTTC. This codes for CASSLQGGLQETQYF.

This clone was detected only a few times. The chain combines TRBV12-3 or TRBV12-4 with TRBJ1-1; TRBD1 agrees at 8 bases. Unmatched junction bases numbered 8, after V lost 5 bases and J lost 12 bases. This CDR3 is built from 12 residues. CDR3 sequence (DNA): TGTGCCAGCAGTCCGGGGACAGGCCGTACTTTCTTT. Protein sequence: CASSPGTGRTFF.

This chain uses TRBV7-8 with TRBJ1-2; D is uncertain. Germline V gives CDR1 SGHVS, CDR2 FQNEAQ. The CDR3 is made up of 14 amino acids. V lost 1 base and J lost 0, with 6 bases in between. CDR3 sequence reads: CASSLGQANYGYTF. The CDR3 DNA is TGTGCCAGCAGCTTAGGACAAGCTAACTATGGCTACACCTTC.

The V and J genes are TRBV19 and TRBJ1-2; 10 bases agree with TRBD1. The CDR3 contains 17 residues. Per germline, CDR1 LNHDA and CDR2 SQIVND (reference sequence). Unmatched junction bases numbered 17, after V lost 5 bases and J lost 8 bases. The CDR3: CASSEGQGLGRFAGYTF. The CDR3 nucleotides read TGTGCCAGTAGTGAGGGACAGGGGCTGGGGCGATTCGCGGGCTACACCTTC.

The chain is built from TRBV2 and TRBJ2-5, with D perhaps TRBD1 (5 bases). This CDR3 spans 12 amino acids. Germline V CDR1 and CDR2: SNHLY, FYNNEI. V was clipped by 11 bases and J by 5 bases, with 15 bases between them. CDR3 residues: CAGAGLEETQYF. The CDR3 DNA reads TGTGCCGGGGCCGGGCTAGAGGAGACCCAGTACTTC. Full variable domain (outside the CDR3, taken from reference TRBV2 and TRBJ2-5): EPEVTQTPSHQVTQMGQEVILRCVPISNHLYFYWYRQILGQKVEFLVSFYNNEISEKSEIFDDQFSVERPDGSNFTLKIRSTKLEDSAMYFCAGAGLEETQYFGPGTRLLVL.

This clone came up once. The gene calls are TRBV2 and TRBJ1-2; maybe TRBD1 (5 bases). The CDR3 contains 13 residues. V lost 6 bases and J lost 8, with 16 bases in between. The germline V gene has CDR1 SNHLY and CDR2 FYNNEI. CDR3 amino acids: CASRAGTSEGYTF. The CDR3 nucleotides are TGTGCCAGCAGGGCTGGGACTAGTGAGGGCTACACCTTC.

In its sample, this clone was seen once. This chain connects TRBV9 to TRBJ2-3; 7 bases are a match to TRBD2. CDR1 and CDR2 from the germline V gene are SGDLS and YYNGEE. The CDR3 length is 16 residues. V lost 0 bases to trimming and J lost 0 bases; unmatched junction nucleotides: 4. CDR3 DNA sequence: TGTGCCAGCAGCGTAGAGGCTAGCGGAAGCACAGATACGCAGTATTTT. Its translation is CASSVEASGSTDTQYF. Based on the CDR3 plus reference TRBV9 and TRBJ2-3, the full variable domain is DSGVTQTPKHLITATGQRVTLRCSPRSGDLSVYWYQQSLDQGLQFLIQYYNGEERAKGNILERFSAQQFPDLHSELNLSSLELGDSALYFCASSVEASGSTDTQYFGPGTRLTVL.

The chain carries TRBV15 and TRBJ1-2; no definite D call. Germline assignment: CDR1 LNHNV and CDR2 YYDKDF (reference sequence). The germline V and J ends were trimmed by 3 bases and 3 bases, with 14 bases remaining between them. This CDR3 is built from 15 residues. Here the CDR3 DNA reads TGTGCCACCAGCAGTCAATGGAGCCTCTACTATGGCTACACCTTC. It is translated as CATSSQWSLYYGYTF.

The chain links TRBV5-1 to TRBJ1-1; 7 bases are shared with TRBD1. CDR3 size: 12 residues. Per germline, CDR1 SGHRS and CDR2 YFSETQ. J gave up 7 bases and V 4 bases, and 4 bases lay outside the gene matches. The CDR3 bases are TGCGCCAGCAGCACGGACAGGAGTGAAGCTTTCTTT. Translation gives CASSTDRSEAFF.

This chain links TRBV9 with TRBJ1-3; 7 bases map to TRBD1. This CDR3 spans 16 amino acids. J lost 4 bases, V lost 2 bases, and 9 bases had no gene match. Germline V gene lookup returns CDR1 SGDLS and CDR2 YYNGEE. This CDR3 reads CASSVSTGSAGNTIYF. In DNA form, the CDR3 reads TGTGCCAGCAGCGTTTCGACAGGGTCGGCAGGAAACACCATATATTTT. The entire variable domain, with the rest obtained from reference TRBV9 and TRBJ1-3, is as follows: DSGVTQTPKHLITATGQRVTLRCSPRSGDLSVYWYQQSLDQGLQFLIQYYNGEERAKGNILERFSAQQFPDLHSELNLSSLELGDSALYFCASSVSTGSAGNTIYFGEGSWLTVV.

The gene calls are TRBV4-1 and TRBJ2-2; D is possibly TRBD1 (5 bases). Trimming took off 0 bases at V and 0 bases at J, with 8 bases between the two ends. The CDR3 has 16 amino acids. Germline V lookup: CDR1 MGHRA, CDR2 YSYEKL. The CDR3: CASSQEGPTNTGELFF. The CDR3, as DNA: TGCGCCAGCAGCCAAGAGGGGCCCACGAACACCGGGGAGCTGTTTTTT.

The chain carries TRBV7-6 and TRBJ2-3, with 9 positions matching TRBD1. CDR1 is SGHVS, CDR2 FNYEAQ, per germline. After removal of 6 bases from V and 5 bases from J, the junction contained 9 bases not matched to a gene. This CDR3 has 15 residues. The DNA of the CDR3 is TGTGCCAGCAGTTACCGGGACAGGGAGGGAGATACGCAGTATTTT. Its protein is CASSYRDREGDTQYF.

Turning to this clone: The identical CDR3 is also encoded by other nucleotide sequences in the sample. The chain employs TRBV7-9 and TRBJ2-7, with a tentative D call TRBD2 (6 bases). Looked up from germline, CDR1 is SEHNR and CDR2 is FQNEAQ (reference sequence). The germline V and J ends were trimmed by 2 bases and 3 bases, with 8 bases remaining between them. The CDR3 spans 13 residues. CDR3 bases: TGTGCCAGCAGCTTACTAGCGAACTACGAGCAGTACTTC. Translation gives CASSLLANYEQYF.

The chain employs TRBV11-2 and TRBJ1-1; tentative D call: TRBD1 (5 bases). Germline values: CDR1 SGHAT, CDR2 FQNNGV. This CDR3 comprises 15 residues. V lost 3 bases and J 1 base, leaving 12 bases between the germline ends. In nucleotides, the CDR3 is TGTGCCAGCAGCTTCCTGCAGGGCGGGAACACTGAAGCTTTCTTT. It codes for CASSFLQGGNTEAFF.

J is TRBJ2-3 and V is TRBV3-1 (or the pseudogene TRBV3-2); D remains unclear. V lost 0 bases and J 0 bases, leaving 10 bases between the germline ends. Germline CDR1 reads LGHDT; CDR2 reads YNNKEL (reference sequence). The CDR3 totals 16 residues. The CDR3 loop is CASSQEPAYSTDTQYF. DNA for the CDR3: TGTGCCAGCAGCCAAGAACCAGCGTACAGCACAGATACGCAGTATTTT.